These 25 T cell receptor beta chains were all obtained from the same sample, sequenced in a study of blood T cell repertoires in COVID-19. Some clones are missing from TCRdb's copy, which holds only in-frame ones; the method was immunoSEQ multiplex PCR. The data contain tens of thousands of clones, 79% of them singletons. The sample was peripheral blood. The source is a man aged 60-69 years with acute or convalescent COVID-19.

The J gene is TRBJ1-1, the V gene TRBV29-1, with 9 bases fitting TRBD1. Unmatched junction bases numbered 4, after V lost 4 bases and J lost 1 base. CDR1 SQVTM and CDR2 ANQGSEA come from the germline V gene. This CDR3 comprises 14 residues. CDR3 residues: CSVGMTGGNTEAFF. For the CDR3, the DNA is TGCAGCGTTGGAATGACAGGGGGGAACACTGAAGCTTTCTTT.

V and J are TRBV7-9 and TRBJ2-7; TRBD2 might be the D (5 bases). Trimming took 5 bases from V and 5 from J, leaving 13 bases between them. From germline, CDR1 is SEHNR and CDR2 FQNEAQ (reference sequence). This CDR3 is 13 amino acids long. This chain's CDR3 is CASSHLGIHEQYF. The CDR3 DNA is TGTGCCAGCAGCCACCTCGGGATCCACGAGCAGTACTTC.

The chain recombines TRBV19 with TRBJ1-5; the D gene is possibly TRBD1 (5 bases). Per the germline V gene, CDR1 is LNHDA and CDR2 is SQIVND (reference sequence). The CDR3 contains 14 residues. The germline V and J ends were trimmed by 6 bases and 3 bases, with 12 bases remaining between them. In DNA form, the CDR3 reads TGTGCCAGTAGGGGCCGCGGGACCAATCAGCCCCAGCATTTT. Its protein product is CASRGRGTNQPQHF.

The chain carries TRBV2 and TRBJ1-5; a possible D gene is TRBD1 (6 bases). Germline CDR1 and CDR2: SNHLY and FYNNEI. V was cut by 4 bases and J by 0 bases, with 13 bases left in between. CDR3 length equals 16 residues. CDR3 DNA sequence: TGTGCCAGCAGTGCGGCGGCAGGGGTTAGCAATCAGCCCCAGCATTTT. Translated: CASSAAAGVSNQPQHF.

The DNA for the CDR3 is TGTGCCAGCAGTGGAGTACATTCGGGACTAGGGGTTGGGGCCCAGTACTTC. This translates into CASSGVHSGLGVGAQYF. The chain couples TRBV6-1 to TRBJ2-5; 8 bases map to TRBD2. The V segment lost 4 bases and the J segment 9 bases; nucleotides outside the gene matches: 19. The CDR3 length is 17 residues. Germline values: CDR1 MNHNS, CDR2 SASEGT.

The chain employs TRBV24-1 and TRBJ1-2; D gene unclear. Trimming shortened V by 9 bases and J by 8 bases, and 21 bases separated the two germline ends. This CDR3 spans 14 amino acids. Germline loops: CDR1 KGHDR, CDR2 SFDVKD. This CDR3 reads CATDPGEVLSGYTF. Here the CDR3 DNA reads TGTGCCACCGACCCTGGGGAGGTTCTATCGGGCTACACCTTC.

The chain employs TRBV19 and TRBJ1-3; 7 nucleotides match TRBD1. CDR1 and CDR2 from the germline V gene are LNHDA and SQIVND (reference sequence). This CDR3 region has 14 residues. V lost 5 bases, J lost 5 bases, and 6 bases stayed unmatched. CDR3 amino acids: CASSPRDSRNTIYF. The CDR3 DNA follows: TGTGCCAGTAGTCCTCGGGACAGTAGAAACACCATATATTTT.

The chain links TRBV5-1 to TRBJ2-5; D is possibly TRBD1 (6 bases). The CDR3 is 16 residues long. CDR1 and CDR2 from the germline V gene are SGHRS and YFSETQ. With 2 bases removed from V and 2 bases from J, the gap between germline ends came to 16 bases. In nucleotides, the CDR3 is TGCGCCAGCAGCTTTACCGGGACAAGTGGACAAGAGACCCAGTACTTC. This encodes CASSFTGTSGQETQYF.

This clone occurred once. The chain is built from TRBV5-8 and TRBJ1-1; D is ambiguous. The CDR3 is 13 residues long. V was cut by 2 bases and J by 1 base, with 6 bases left in between. Germline V CDR1 and CDR2: SGHTS, YDEGEE. The CDR3 DNA is TGTGCCAGCAGCTTTTCAGGGAACACTGAAGCTTTCTTT. Protein: CASSFSGNTEAFF.

The chain links TRBV25-1 to TRBJ2-3; the match to TRBD2 covers 10 bases. The germline CDR1 and CDR2 sequences are MGHDK and SYGVNS. V lost 6 bases and J lost 4; bases outside the gene matches: 7. The CDR3 contains 15 residues. DNA of the CDR3: TGTGCCAGCAGAATAGCGGGGGGCGTCTCAGATACGCAGTATTTT. Translated, it gives CASRIAGGVSDTQYF.

The V and J genes are TRBV6-5 and TRBJ2-2; D is possibly TRBD1 (5 bases). V was cut by 0 bases and J by 0 bases, with 8 bases left in between. The CDR3 is made up of 16 amino acids. Germline lookup yields CDR1 MNHEY and CDR2 SVGAGI. The CDR3 protein is CASSYSGLTNTGELFF. CDR3 DNA: TGTGCCAGCAGTTACTCGGGGCTAACGAACACCGGGGAGCTGTTTTTT.

V gene TRBV4-3 combines with J gene TRBJ1-2; 7 nucleotides agree with TRBD1. V dropped 3 bases and J dropped 1; count of bases not matched to a gene: 8. CDR3 length: 16 residues. Per the germline V gene, CDR1 is LGHNA and CDR2 is YSLEER. CDR3 protein: CASSHSTGRGNYGYTF. CDR3 bases: TGCGCCAGCAGCCACTCGACAGGGCGGGGTAACTATGGCTACACCTTC.

Judged by abundance, this clone is medium-sized. V and J are TRBV12-3 or TRBV12-4 and TRBJ2-7, with D possibly being TRBD1 (6 bases). Trimming removed 5 bases from V and 5 bases from J, with 13 bases in between. The CDR3 consists of 13 residues. The CDR3 nucleotides read TGTGCCAGCAGTACTGGACAGTTCAACGAGCAGTACTTC. Its translation is CASSTGQFNEQYF.

This clone has only a few counts. The chain recombines TRBV30 with TRBJ1-2; 10 bases align to TRBD1. V was clipped by 3 bases and J by 1 base; unmatched bases: 20. Germline V gene lookup returns CDR1 GTSNPN and CDR2 SVGIG (reference sequence). This CDR3 is built from 20 residues. CDR3 sequence: CAWSRQGAVTRDHNNYGYTF. The CDR3 coding sequence is TGTGCCTGGAGCCGACAGGGGGCAGTTACGAGGGACCATAATAACTATGGCTACACCTTC.

CDR3 nucleotides: TGTGCCAGCAGTTACTTAGAGGGCCCTAATGAAAAACTGTTTTTT. It encodes CASSYLEGPNEKLFF. This sequence joins TRBV6-5 and TRBJ1-4; D gene unclear. Per germline, CDR1 MNHEY and CDR2 SVGAGI. V lost 1 base, J lost 3 bases, and 9 bases lay in between. The CDR3 is 15 amino acids.

The chain joins TRBV18 to TRBJ2-7; 9 nucleotides align to TRBD1. J lost 3 bases, V lost 0 bases, and 3 bases had no gene match. CDR3 length: 15 amino acids. Looked up from germline, CDR1 is KGHSH and CDR2 is LQKENI. DNA for the CDR3: TGTGCCAGCTCACCACCGGGACAGGGAAACTACGAGCAGTACTTC. It is translated as CASSPPGQGNYEQYF. Supplemented by reference TRBV18 and TRBJ2-7, the full variable domain reads NAGVMQNPRHLVRRRGQEARLRCSPMKGHSHVYWYRQLPEEGLKFMVYLQKENIIDESGMPKERFSAEFPKEGPSILRIQQVVRGDSAAYFCASSPPGQGNYEQYFGPGTRLTVT.

The chain joins TRBV14 to TRBJ2-1, with 10 bases fitting TRBD2. This CDR3 is 15 amino acids long. The germline gives CDR1 SGHDN, CDR2 FVKESK. V lost 3 bases, J lost 8 bases, and 7 bases stayed unmatched. The CDR3 DNA sequence: TGTGCCAGCAGCCAGAATAGCGGGGGGTTCTATGAGCAGTTCTTC. This sequence encodes CASSQNSGGFYEQFF.

This clone appeared a few times. The CDR3 DNA follows: TGTGCCAGCAGAGATTGGAGTGAAGCTTTCTTT. Translation gives CASRDWSEAFF. The V call is TRBV2, the J call TRBJ1-1; no clear D. Trimming pared 6 bases from V and 7 bases from J, leaving 9 bases between. Germline assignment: CDR1 SNHLY and CDR2 FYNNEI. The CDR3 covers 11 residues.

This clone was recorded at least ten times. The V and J genes are TRBV15 and TRBJ2-7; TRBD2 matches at 8 bases. This CDR3 is built from 14 residues. Per germline, CDR1 LNHNV and CDR2 YYDKDF (reference sequence). After removal of 4 bases from V and 2 bases from J, the junction contained 4 bases not matched to a gene. The CDR3 region is CATSKGGGTYEQYF. For the CDR3, the DNA is TGTGCCACCAGCAAAGGCGGGGGGACCTACGAGCAGTACTTC.

The rearrangement joins TRBV7-2 to TRBJ1-4; 10 nucleotides align to TRBD1. Germline V CDR1 and CDR2: SGHTA, FQGNSA. The ends lost 1 base at V and 8 bases at J; junction bases unmatched: 7. This CDR3 is 16 amino acids long. The CDR3 protein is CASSLGGTGAGEKLFF. The CDR3 region has the DNA TGTGCCAGCAGCTTAGGGGGGACAGGGGCCGGAGAAAAACTGTTTTTT.

The CDR3 reads CASSLGAGGKEKLFF. The CDR3, as DNA: TGTGCCAGCAGCTTAGGAGCAGGGGGGAAGGAAAAACTGTTTTTT. The rearrangement uses TRBV7-6 and TRBJ1-4, with TRBD1 matching 7 bases. CDR3 length: 15 amino acids. Trimming removed 1 base from V and 8 bases from J; junction bases left unmatched: 7. Germline CDR1 SGHVS, CDR2 FNYEAQ.

The chain links TRBV11-2 to TRBJ1-5; the match to TRBD1 covers 7 bases. The CDR3 is made up of 16 amino acids. Germline V lookup: CDR1 SGHAT, CDR2 FQNNGV. Trimming cost V 4 bases and J 2 bases; bases outside gene matches: 8. The chain's CDR3 is CASSSETGVRNQPQHF. The CDR3 DNA reads TGTGCCAGCAGCTCAGAAACAGGGGTTCGCAATCAGCCCCAGCATTTT.

The CDR3: CASSFRRGSGNTIYF. CDR3 DNA sequence: TGTGCCAGCAGTTTCCGACGCGGCTCTGGAAACACCATATATTTT. The V gene is TRBV25-1, the J gene TRBJ1-3; unclear D gene. Germline CDR1 is MGHDK and CDR2 is SYGVNS. V was trimmed by 5 bases and J by 0 bases, leaving 11 bases between them. This CDR3 comprises 15 residues.

This clone has only one observation. The rearrangement links TRBV6-5 to TRBJ2-7; tentative D call: TRBD1 (5 bases). The V gene's germline CDR1 is MNHEY and CDR2 SVGAGI. Trimming shortened V by 7 bases and J by 1 base, and 14 bases separated the two germline ends. The CDR3 is made up of 14 amino acids. The CDR3 DNA reads as TGTGCCAGCATCGCCAGGGTCAGATCCTACGAGCAGTACTTC. Residues: CASIARVRSYEQYF.

This rearrangement joins TRBV2 to TRBJ1-6; D gene ambiguous. CDR1 is SNHLY and CDR2 is FYNNEI in the germline V gene. This CDR3 comprises 13 residues. Trimming removed 4 bases at V and 8 bases at J, with 9 bases between. CDR3 residues: CASSVGGDSPLHF. Written as DNA, the CDR3 is TGTGCCAGCAGTGTGGGTGGAGATTCACCCCTCCACTTT.